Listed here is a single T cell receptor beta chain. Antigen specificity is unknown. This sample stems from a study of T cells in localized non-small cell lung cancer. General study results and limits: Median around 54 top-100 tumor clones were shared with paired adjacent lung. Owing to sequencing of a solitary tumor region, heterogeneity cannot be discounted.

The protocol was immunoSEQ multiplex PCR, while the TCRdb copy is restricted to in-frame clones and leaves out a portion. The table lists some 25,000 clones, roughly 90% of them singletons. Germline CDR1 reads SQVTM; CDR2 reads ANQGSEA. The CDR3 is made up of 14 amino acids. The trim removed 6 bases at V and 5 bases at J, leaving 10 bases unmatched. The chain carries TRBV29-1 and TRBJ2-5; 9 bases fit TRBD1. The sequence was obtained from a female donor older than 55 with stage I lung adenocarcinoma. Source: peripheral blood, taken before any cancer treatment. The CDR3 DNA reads TGCAGCGTCGGGACAGGGATTTCACGGGAGACCCAGTACTTC. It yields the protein CSVGTGISRETQYF.